This T cell receptor beta chain emerged from a study of beta chain features in type 1 diabetes. The CDR3 contains 15 residues. The V segment lost 1 base and the J segment 3 bases; nucleotides outside the gene matches: 3. Germline values: CDR1 MGHRA, CDR2 YSYEKL. On this clone itself: Antigen: not known.

The whole isolated RNA underwent reverse transcription, so sequencing captured expressed TCRB transcripts. Produced via immunoSEQ multiplex PCR; TCRdb's table is partial and in-frame only. The table has hundreds of thousands of clones, over 13% seen once. The study's findings and limits: Over-representation of high TCR-expressing cells was a possible consequence of cDNA sequencing. Significant though moderate, a shortening of TCRB CDR3s appeared in all four CD4+ subsets of Type 1 diabetes patients.

The sequenced sample was naive CD4+ T cells from blood. The chain joins TRBV4-1 to TRBJ2-3; 8 positions match TRBD1. This TCR was sampled from a man aged 18 to 29 with type 1 diabetes. The CDR3 coding sequence is TGCGCCAGCAGCCAAGCGCGGACAGGGACAGATACGCAGTATTTT. The encoded protein is CASSQARTGTDTQYF.